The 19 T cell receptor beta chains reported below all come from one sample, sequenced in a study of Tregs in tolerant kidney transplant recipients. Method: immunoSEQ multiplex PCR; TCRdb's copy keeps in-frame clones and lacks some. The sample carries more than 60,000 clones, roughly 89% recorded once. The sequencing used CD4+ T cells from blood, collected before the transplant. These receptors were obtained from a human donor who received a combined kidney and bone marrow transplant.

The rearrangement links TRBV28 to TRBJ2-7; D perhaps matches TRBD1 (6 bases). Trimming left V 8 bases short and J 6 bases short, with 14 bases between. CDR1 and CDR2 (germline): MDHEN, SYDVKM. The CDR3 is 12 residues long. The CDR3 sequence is CASGLQGSEQYF. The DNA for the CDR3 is TGTGCCAGCGGACTGCAGGGGAGCGAGCAGTACTTC.

The CDR3 region is CASSQGRQGRYEQYF. CDR3 DNA: TGTGCCAGCAGCCAAGGGAGACAGGGTAGATACGAGCAGTACTTC. This rearrangement joins TRBV4-2 to TRBJ2-7, with 7 nucleotides matching TRBD1. The CDR3 loop spans 15 amino acids. Germline trimming cut 1 base from V and 4 bases from J; bases unmatched to any gene: 7. Per germline, CDR1 LGHNA and CDR2 YNFKEQ.

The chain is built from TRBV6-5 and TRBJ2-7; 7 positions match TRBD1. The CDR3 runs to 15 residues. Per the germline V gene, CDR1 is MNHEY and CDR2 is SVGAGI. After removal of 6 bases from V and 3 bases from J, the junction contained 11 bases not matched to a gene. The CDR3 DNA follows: TGTGCCAGCAGCCCGGGACAGATAAACCTCTACGAGCAGTACTTC. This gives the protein CASSPGQINLYEQYF.

This chain's CDR3 is CASSKNAGLGSYEQYF. The CDR3 coding sequence is TGTGCCAGCAGCAAAAATGCGGGACTAGGCTCCTACGAGCAGTACTTC. V gene TRBV21-1 combines with J gene TRBJ2-7; the D call of TRBD2 is as the table states it, not checked on the DNA. TRBV21-1 is a pseudogene locus. The CDR3 spans 16 residues.

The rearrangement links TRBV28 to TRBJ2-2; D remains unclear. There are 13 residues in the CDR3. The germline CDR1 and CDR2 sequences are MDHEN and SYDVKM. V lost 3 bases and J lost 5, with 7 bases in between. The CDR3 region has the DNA TGTGCCAGCAGTTTTAGAAGTACCGGGGAGCTGTTTTTT. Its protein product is CASSFRSTGELFF.

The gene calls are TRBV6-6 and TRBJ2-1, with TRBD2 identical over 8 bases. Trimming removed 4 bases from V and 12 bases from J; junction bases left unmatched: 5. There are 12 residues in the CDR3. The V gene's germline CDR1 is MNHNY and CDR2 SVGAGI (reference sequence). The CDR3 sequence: CASSWGLVGQFF. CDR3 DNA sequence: TGTGCCAGCAGTTGGGGACTAGTTGGGCAGTTCTTC.

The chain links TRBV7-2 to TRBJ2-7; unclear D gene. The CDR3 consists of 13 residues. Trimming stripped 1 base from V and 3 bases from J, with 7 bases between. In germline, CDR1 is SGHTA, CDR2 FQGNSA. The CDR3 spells CASSLVASYEQYF. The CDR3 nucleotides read TGTGCCAGCAGCTTAGTGGCCAGCTACGAGCAGTACTTC.

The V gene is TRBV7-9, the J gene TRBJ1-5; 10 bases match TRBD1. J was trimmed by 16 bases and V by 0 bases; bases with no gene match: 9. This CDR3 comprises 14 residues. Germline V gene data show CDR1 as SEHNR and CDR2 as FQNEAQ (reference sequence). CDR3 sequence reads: CASSLASGTGVLHF. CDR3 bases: TGTGCCAGCAGCTTAGCGTCCGGGACAGGGGTACTACATTTT.

The CDR3 is CASSVVGQYYNEQFF. The CDR3 coding sequence is TGTGCCAGCAGCGTAGTTGGACAATACTACAATGAGCAGTTCTTC. The chain recombines TRBV9 with TRBJ2-1; tentative D call: TRBD1 (5 bases). V gave up 0 bases and J gave up 3 bases, with 10 bases separating them. The CDR3 length is 15 residues. Looked up from germline, CDR1 is SGDLS and CDR2 is YYNGEE.

CDR3 in DNA: TGTGCCAGCAGTGAGACGACAGGTCACACCGGGGAGCTGTTTTTT. As protein: CASSETTGHTGELFF. The gene calls are TRBV6-4 and TRBJ2-2; D is possibly TRBD1 (6 bases). Germline CDR1 MRHNA, CDR2 SNTAGT. V was clipped by 3 bases and J by 3 bases, with 11 bases between them. The CDR3 has 15 residues.

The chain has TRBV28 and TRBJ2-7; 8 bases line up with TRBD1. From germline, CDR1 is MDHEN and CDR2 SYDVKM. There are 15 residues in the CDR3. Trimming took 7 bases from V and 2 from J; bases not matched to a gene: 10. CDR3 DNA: TGTGCCAGCACGACCCCCGGGACAGGCCCCTACGAGCAGTACTTC. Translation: CASTTPGTGPYEQYF.

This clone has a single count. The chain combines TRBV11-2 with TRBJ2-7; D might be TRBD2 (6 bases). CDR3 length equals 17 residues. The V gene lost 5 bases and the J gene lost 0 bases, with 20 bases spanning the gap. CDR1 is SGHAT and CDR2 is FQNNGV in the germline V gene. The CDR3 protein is CASSRNLAEPVSYEQYF. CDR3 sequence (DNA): TGTGCCAGCAGCCGAAATTTAGCGGAACCCGTCTCCTACGAGCAGTACTTC.

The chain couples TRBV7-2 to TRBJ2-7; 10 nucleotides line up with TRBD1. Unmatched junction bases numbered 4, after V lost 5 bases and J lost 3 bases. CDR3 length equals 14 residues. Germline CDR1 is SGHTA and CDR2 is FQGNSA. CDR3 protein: CASSQDRGVYEQYF. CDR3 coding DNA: TGTGCCAGCAGCCAGGACAGGGGGGTCTACGAGCAGTACTTC.

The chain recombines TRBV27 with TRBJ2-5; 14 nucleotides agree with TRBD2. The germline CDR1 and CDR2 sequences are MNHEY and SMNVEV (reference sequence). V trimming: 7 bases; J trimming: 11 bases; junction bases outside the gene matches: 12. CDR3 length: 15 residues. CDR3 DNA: TGTGCCAGCAAGCCGGGACTAGCGGGAGCGGGGGAGCAGTACTTC. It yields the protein CASKPGLAGAGEQYF.

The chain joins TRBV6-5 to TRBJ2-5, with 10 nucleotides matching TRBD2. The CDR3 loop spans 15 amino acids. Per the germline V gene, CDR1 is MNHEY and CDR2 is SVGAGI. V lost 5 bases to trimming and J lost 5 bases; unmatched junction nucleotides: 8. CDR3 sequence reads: CASSPGLAAAETQYF. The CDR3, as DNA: TGTGCCAGCAGTCCCGGACTAGCGGCTGCGGAGACCCAGTACTTC.

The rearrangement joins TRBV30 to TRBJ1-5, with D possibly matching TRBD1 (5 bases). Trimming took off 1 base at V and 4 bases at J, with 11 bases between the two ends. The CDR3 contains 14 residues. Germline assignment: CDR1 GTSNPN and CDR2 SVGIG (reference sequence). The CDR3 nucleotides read TGTGCCTGGAGTGGAGACAGCGGGAATCAGCCCCAGCATTTT. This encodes CAWSGDSGNQPQHF.

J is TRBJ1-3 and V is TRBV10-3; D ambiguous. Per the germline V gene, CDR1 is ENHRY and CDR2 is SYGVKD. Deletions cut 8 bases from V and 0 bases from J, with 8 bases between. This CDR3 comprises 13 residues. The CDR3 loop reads CAIAVLSGNTIYF. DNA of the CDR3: TGTGCCATCGCGGTTCTCTCTGGAAACACCATATATTTT.

CDR3: CASRGGQHYGYTF. The DNA for the CDR3 is TGTGCCAGCAGGGGGGGGCAGCACTATGGCTACACCTTC. This chain links TRBV9 with TRBJ1-2, with D possibly being TRBD1 (6 bases). Germline lookup yields CDR1 SGDLS and CDR2 YYNGEE. Trimming removed 5 bases at V and 3 bases at J, with 11 bases between. CDR3 length: 13 residues.

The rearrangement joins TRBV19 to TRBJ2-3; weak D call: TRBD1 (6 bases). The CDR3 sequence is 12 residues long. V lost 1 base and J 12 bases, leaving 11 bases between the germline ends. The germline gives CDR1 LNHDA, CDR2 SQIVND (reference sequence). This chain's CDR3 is CASSIAGDSQYF. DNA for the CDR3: TGTGCCAGTAGTATAGCAGGGGATTCACAGTATTTT.